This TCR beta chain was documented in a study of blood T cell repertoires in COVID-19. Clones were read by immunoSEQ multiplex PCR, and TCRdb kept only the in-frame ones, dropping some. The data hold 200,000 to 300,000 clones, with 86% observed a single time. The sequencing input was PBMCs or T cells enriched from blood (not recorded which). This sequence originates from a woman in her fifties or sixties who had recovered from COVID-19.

CDR3 amino acids: CASSESTGVRTQYF. DNA for the CDR3: TGCGCCAGCAGTGAGTCGACAGGGGTCCGGACCCAGTACTTC. This chain uses TRBV10-1 with TRBJ2-5; 8 nucleotides align to TRBD1. In germline, CDR1 is WNHNN, CDR2 SYGVQD (reference sequence). V lost 0 bases and J lost 7; bases outside the gene matches: 4. The CDR3 extends over 14 amino acids.